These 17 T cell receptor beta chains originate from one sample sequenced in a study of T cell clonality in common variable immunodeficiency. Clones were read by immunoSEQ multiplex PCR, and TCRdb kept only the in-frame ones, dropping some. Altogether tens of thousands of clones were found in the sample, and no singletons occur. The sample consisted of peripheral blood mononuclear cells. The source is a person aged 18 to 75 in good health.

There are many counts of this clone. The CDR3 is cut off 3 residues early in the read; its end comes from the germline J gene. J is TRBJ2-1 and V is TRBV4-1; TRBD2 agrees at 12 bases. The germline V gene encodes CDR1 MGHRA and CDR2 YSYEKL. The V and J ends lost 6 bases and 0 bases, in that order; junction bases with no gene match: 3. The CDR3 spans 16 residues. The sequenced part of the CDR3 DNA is TGCGCCAGCAGTCGGACTAGCGGGGACTCCTACAATGAG. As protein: CASSRTSGDSYNE. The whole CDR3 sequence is CASSRTSGDSYNEQFF.

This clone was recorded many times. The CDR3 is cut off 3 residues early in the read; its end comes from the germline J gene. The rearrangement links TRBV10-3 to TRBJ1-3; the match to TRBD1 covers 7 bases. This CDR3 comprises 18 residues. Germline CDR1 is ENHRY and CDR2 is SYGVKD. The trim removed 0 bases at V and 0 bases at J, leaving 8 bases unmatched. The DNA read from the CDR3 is TGTGCCATCAGTGAGTCGGGACAGAGAACCATCTCTGGAAACACC. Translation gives CAISESGQRTISGNT. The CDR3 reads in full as CAISESGQRTISGNTIYF.

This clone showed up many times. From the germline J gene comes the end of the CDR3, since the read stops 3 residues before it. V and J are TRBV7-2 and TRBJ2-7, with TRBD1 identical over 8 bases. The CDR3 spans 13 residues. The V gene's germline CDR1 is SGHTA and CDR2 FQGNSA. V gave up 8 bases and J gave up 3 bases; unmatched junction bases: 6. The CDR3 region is CASSLQGVYEQYF. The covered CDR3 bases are TGTGCCAGCTCCTTACAGGGGGTCTACGAG.

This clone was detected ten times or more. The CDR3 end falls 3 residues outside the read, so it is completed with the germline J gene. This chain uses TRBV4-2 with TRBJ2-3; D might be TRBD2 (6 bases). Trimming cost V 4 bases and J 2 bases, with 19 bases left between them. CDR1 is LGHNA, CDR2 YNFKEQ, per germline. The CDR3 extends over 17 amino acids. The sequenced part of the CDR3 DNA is TGTGCCAGCAGCCCCATGGGGGTAGCGGCCCACACAGATACG. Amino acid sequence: CASSPMGVAAHTDT. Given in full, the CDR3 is CASSPMGVAAHTDTQYF.

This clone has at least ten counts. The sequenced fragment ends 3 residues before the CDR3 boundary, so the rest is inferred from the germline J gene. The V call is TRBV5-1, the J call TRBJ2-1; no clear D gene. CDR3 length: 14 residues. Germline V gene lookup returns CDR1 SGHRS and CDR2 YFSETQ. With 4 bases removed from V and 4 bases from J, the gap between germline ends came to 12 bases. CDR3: CASSPQADYNEQFF. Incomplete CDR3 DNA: TGCGCCAGCAGCCCCCAAGCCGATTACAATGAG.

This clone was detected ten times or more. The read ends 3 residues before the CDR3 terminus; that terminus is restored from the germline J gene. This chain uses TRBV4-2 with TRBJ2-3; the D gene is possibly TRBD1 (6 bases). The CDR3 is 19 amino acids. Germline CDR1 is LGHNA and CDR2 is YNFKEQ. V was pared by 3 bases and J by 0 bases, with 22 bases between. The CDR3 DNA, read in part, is TGTGCCAGCAGCCACGAGCTTGGGGGCGACTTTCTTAGCACAGATACG. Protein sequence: CASSHELGGDFLSTDT. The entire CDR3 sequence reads CASSHELGGDFLSTDTQYF.

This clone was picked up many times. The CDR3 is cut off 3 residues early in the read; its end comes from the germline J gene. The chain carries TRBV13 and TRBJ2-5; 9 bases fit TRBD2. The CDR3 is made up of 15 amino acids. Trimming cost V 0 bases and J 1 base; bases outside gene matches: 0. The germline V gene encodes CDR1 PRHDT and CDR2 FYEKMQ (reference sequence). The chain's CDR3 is CASSLGTSGQETQYF. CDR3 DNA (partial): TGTGCCAGCAGCTTAGGGACTAGCGGCCAAGAGACC.

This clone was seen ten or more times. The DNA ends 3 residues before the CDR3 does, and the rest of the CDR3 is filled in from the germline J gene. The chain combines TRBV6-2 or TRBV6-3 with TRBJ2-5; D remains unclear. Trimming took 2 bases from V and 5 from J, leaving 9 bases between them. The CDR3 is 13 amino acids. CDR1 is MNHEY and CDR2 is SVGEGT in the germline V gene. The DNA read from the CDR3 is TGTGCCAGCAGTTACGGTAGATGGGAGACC. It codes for CASSYGRWET. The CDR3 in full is CASSYGRWETQYF.

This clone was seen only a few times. The CDR3 DNA, read in part, is TGTGCCGCAGGACTAGCGGGAGGGTCCCGCGAC. Protein product: CAAGLAGGSRD. The entire CDR3 protein is CAAGLAGGSRDYTF. The chain is built from TRBV2 and TRBJ1-2; D not certain. The read is 3 residues too short to cover the CDR3 end, so that end is filled in from the germline J gene. Germline V gives CDR1 SNHLY, CDR2 FYNNEI. The CDR3 length is 14 residues.

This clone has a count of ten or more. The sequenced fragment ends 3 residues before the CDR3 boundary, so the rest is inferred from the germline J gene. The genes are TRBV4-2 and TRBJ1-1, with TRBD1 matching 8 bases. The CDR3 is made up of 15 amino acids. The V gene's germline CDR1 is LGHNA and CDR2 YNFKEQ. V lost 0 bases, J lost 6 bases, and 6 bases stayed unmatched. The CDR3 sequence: CASSQDWQGAAEAFF. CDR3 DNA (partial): TGTGCCAGCAGCCAAGACTGGCAGGGGGCCGCTGAA.

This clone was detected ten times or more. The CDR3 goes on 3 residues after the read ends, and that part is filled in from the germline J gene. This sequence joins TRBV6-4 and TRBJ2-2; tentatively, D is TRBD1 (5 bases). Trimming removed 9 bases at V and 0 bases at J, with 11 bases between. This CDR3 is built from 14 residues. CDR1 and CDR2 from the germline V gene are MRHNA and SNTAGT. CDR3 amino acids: CASSTDTNTGELFF. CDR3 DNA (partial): TGTGCCAGTTCGACAGACACGAACACCGGGGAG.

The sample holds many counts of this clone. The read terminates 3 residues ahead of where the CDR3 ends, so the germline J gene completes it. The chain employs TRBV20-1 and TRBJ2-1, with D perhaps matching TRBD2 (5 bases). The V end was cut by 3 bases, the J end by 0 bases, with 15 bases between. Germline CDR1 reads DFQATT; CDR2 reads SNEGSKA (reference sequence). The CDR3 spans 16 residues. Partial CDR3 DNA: TGCAGTGCTAGGGTCCCAGCGGCCTTCTCCTACAATGAG. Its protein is CSARVPAAFSYNE. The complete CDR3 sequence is CSARVPAAFSYNEQFF.

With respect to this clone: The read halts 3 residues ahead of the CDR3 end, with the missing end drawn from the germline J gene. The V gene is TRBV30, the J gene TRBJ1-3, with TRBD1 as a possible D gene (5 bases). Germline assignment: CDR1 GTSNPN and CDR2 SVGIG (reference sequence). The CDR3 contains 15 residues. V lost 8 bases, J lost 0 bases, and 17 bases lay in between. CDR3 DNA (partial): TGTGCCCTACTGCGGGGGGGTTTCTCTGGAAACACC. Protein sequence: CALLRGGFSGNT. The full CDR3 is CALLRGGFSGNTIYF.

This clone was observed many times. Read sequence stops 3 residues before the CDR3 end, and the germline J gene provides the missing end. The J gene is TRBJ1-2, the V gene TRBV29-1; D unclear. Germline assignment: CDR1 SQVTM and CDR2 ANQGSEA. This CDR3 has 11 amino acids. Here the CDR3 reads CSVFRTQGYTF. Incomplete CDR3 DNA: TGCAGCGTATTTAGAACCCAAGGC.

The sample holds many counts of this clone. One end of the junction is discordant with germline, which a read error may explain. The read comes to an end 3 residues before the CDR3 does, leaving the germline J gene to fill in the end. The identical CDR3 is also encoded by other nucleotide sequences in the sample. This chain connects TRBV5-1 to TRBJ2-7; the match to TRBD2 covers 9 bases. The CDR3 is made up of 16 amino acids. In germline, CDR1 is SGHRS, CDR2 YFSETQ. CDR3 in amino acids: CASSLGGSGSLYEQYF. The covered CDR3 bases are TGCGCTAGCAGCTTGGGGGGTAGCGGGAGCCTTTACGAG.

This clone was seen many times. The chain's CDR3 is CASSLDSGRETQYF. The sequenced part of the CDR3 DNA is TGTGCCAGCAGCTTAGATAGCGGGAGAGAGACC. V is TRBV7-6 and J is TRBJ2-5; 9 bases are a match to TRBD2. The sequence runs out 3 residues before the end of the CDR3; the remainder is reconstructed from the germline J gene. Germline assignment: CDR1 SGHVS and CDR2 FNYEAQ. This CDR3 has 14 amino acids. V shed 1 base and J 4 bases; nucleotides not matched to a gene: 1.

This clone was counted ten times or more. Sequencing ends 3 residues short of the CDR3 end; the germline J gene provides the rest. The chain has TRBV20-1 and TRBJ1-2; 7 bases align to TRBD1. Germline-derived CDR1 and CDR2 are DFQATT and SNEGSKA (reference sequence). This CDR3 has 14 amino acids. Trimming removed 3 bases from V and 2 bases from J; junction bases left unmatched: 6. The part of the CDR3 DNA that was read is TGCAGTGCTAGGCCAGGGGGTATCAACTATGGC. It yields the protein CSARPGGINYG. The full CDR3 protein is CSARPGGINYGYTF.